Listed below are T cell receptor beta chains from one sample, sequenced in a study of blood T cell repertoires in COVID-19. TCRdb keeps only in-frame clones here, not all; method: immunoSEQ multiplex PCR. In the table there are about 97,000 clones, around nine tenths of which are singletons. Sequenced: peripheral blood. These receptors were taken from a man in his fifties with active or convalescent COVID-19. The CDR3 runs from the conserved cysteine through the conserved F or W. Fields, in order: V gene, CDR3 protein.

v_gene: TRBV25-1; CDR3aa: CASSVTGTHTGELFF
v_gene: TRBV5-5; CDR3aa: CASRQGGLLETQYF
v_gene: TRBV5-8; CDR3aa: CASRLDRGNSPLHF
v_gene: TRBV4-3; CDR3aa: CASSQDGSGGQPQHF
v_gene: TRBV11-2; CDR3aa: CASSSLNMAGTF
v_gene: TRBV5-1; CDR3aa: CASSRFRQGAGDTQYF
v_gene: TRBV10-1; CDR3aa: CASRAGGSTEAFF
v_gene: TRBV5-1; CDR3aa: CASSLGATPGELFF
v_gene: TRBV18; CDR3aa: CASSPPGQGIEKLFF
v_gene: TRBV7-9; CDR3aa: CASSPTTLGGYTF
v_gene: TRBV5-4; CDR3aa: CASSLSRETGYGYTF
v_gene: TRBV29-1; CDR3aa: CSVGREGSGNTIYF
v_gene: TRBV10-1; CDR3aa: CASSSDAGPYNEQFF
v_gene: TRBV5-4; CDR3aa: CASARWGDTEAFF
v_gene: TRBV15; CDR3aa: CATSRDLQGGNTIYF
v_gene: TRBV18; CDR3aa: CASSPDGGRTEAFF
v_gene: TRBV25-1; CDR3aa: CASSAPHGLYGYTF
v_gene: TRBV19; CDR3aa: CASSIPSSGVETQYF
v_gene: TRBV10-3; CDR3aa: CAIATWTSSGGYTF
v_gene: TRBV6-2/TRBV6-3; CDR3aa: CASSYGIGGDQETQYF
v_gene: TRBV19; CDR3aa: CASTPSGTGSPLSTEAFF
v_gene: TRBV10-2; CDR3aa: CASSQTLHVYEQYF
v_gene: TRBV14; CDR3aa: CASSQVLGTGGKDTQYF
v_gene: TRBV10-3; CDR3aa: CAISEPKGAGGNTEAFF
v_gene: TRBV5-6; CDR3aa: CASSSLTGGEEQYF
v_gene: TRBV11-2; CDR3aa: CASSLEGRGSSEAFF
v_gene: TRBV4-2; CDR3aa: CASSAGGPQETQYF
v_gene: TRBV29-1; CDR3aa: CSVLGQINTGELFF
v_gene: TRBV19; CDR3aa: CASSIDRSGSGANVLTF